This record looks at one TCR beta chain sequence and its context. This sample stems from a study of blood T cell repertoires in COVID-19. Study in general: Sites in the United States, Italy and Spain provided acute and convalescent COVID-19 samples. From T cells, B-cell-depleted T cells, or PBMCs came the material, which was cDNA or gDNA.

Methods used by the authors: Nucleated cell counts were estimated from reference gene primer amplification. Libraries were prepared by immunoSEQ multiplex PCR; TCRdb keeps only in-frame clonotypes and omits some of them. V, J and clone size were drawn from that table, and D and trimming were deduced from the DNA. The data contain 250,000 to 300,000 clones, over 80% of them seen just once; the ten biggest clones take up about 4.5%. From germline, CDR1 is LNHNV and CDR2 YYDKDF (reference sequence). The CDR3 is 14 amino acids. The V gene end was trimmed by 0 bases and the J gene end by 8 bases; junction bases not matched to a gene: 4.

The source material was peripheral blood. The chain recombines TRBV15 with TRBJ2-1; 7 bases are shared with TRBD2. The origin of this receptor is a man in his 60s who had recovered from COVID-19. The CDR3 nucleotides are TGTGCCACCAGCAGAGAAGGACTAGTCTATGAGCAGTTCTTC. Translating it yields CATSREGLVYEQFF.